Sequencing of this T cell receptor (beta chain) was carried out in a study of T cell changes during pregnancy in multiple sclerosis. The data were produced by immunoSEQ multiplex PCR, yet TCRdb's version contains in-frame clones alone and is incomplete. The sample has under 110,000 clones; 92% are singletons. With 5 bases removed from V and 5 bases from J, the gap between germline ends came to 4 bases. Germline V lookup: CDR1 MDHEN, CDR2 SYDVKM. This CDR3 is built from 11 residues. The clonotype was recovered from a female donor with multiple sclerosis, enrolled in a pregnancy study. This specimen consisted of peripheral blood, obtained after pregnancy. The V gene is TRBV28, the J gene TRBJ1-5; D is unclear. CDR3 in amino acids: CASSLDQPQHF. CDR3 DNA: TGTGCCAGCAGTCTAGATCAGCCCCAGCATTTT.